This TCR beta chain appears in the sequencing data of a study of blood T cell repertoires in COVID-19. Participant age was about 18 to 89 years, and participants resided in fewer than 25 US areas. Cohorts were based on clinical histories the participants reported. Original handling: Estimated nucleated cell counts came from reference gene primer amplification. This table comes from immunoSEQ multiplex PCR, and its TCRdb copy is limited to in-frame clones, with some not included. V, J and clone size are taken as reported in that table, and D and trimming were inferred from the DNA itself. Found here are some 300,000 clones, 85% to 90% of them singletons; the top ten hold over 2%. The clonotype comes from a woman aged 55-75 years in a cohort exposed to, infected with or recovered from COVID-19 (not recorded which). Sample: PBMCs or T cells enriched from blood (not recorded which).

CDR3 residues: CASSDHRVGTEAFF. In DNA, the CDR3 is TGTGCCAGCAGTGACCACAGGGTGGGAACTGAAGCTTTCTTT. The V gene is TRBV6-1, the J gene TRBJ1-1; maybe TRBD1 (6 bases). The CDR3 covers 14 residues. The germline gives CDR1 MNHNS, CDR2 SASEGT. Trimming cost V 3 bases and J 5 bases, with 13 bases left between them.